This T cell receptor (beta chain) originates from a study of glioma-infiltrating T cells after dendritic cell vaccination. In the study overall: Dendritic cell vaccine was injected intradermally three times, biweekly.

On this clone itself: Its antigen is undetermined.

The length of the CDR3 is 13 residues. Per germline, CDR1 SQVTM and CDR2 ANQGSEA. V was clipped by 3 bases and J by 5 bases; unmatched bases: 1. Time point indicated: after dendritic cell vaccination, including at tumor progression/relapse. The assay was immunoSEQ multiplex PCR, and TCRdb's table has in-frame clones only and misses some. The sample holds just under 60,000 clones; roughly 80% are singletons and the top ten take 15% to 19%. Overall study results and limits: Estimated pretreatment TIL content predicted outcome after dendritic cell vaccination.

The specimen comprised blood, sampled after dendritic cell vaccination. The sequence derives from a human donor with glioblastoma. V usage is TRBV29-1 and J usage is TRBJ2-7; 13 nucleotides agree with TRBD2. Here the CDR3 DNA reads TGCAGCGTTGATGGACTAGCGGGGGACGAGCAGTACTTC. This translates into CSVDGLAGDEQYF.